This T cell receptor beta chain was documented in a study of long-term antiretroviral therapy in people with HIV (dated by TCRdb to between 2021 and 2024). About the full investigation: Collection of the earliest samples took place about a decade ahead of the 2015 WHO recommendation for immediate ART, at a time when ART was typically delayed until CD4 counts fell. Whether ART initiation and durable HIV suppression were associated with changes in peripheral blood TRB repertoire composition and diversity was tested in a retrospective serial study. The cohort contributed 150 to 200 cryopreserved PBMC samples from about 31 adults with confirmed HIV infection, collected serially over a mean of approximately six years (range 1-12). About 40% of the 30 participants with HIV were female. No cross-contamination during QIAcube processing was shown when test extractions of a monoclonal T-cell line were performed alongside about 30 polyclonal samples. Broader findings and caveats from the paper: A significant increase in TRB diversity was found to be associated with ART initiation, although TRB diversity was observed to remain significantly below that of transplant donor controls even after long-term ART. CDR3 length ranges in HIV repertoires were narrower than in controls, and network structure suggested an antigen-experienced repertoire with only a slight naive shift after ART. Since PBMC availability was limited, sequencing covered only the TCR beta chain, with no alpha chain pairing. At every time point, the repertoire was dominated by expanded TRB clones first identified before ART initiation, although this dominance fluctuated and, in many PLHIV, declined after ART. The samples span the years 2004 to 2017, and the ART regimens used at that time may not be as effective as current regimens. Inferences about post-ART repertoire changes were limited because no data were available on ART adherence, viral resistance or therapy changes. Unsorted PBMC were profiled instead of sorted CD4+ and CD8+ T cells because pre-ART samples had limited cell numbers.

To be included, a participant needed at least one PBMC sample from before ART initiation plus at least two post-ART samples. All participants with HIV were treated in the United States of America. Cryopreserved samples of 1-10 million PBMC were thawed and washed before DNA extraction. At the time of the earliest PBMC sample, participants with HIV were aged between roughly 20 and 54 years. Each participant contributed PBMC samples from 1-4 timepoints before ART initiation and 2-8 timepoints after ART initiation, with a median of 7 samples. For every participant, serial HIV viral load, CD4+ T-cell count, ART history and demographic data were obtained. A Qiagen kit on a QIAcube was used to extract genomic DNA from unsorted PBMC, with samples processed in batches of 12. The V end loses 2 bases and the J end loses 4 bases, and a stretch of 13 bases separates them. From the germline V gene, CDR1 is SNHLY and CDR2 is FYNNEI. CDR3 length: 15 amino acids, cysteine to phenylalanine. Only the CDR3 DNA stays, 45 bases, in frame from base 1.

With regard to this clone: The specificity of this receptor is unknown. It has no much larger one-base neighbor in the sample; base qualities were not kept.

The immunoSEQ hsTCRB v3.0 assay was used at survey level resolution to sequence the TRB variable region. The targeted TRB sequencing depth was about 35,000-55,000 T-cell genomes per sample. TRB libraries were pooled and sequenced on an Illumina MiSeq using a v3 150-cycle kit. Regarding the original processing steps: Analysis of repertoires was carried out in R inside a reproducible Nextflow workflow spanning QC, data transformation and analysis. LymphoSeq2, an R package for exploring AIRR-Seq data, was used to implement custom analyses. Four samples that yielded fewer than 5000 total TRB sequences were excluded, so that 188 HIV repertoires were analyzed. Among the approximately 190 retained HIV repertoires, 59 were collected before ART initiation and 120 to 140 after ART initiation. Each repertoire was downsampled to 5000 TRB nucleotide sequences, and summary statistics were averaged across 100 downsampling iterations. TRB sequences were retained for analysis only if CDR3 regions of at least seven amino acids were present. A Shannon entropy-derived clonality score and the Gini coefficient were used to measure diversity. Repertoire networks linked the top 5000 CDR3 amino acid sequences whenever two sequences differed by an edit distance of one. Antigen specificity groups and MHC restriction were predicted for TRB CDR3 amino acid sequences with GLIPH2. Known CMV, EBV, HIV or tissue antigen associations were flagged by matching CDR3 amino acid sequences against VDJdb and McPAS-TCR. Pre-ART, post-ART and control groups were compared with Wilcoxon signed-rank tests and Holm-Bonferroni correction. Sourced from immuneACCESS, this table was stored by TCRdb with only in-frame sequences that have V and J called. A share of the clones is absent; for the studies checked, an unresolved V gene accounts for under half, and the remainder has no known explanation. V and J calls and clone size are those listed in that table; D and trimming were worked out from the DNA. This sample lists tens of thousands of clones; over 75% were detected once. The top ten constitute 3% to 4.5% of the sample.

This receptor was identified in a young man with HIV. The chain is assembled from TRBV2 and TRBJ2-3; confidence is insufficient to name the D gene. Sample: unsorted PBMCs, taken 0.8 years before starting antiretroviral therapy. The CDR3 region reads CASSERRRAADTQYF. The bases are TGTGCCAGCAGTGAAAGACGGAGAGCCGCAGATACGCAGTATTTT.